This is a list of T cell receptor beta chains from one sample in a study of Graves' ophthalmopathy and Graves' hyperthyroidism. TCRdb ran MiXCR on the multiplex PCR reads and lists one entry per CDR3 protein. This table holds roughly 1.1 million distinct CDR3 sequences, roughly two fifths found once. Sequencing input: peripheral blood or thyroid tissue (not recorded which). These receptors all stem from an adult man with Graves' hyperthyroidism. Each CDR3 is given without its conserved first and last residue. Each record gives: V gene, CDR3 protein.

V: TRBV5-1; CDR3: ASSLTRNTNEQY
V: TRBV20-1; CDR3: SARDAGLSYEQY
V: TRBV7-9; CDR3: ASSLGVGINQQY
V: TRBV5-1; CDR3: ASSLSTGSSGYT
V: TRBV10-3; CDR3: ASSALRDRGLWVPDEQY
V: TRBV20-1; CDR3: SANGLAGPSYEQY
V: TRBV6-5; CDR3: ASSYPLSAPGGSPLH
V: TRBV19; CDR3: ASSTPDSGYGYT
V: TRBV5-1; CDR3: ASSLGTQRSPLH
V: TRBV29-1; CDR3: SVEPGSGETQY